Following are 29 T cell receptor beta chains from one sample sequenced in a study of cytomegalovirus exposure and HLA in healthy donors. The PCR was carried out with 60 Vbeta primers and 13 Jbeta primers. The protocol was immunoSEQ multiplex PCR, while the TCRdb copy is restricted to in-frame clones and leaves out a portion. The table shows under 200,000 clones, with approximately 83% occurring only once. Sequences were obtained from PBMCs. The receptors stem from a man aged 18 to 35 in good health and CMV-seropositive.

This clone appeared a single time. The chain recombines TRBV27 with TRBJ1-4; TRBD1 is a possible D gene (6 bases). The V and J ends lost 6 bases and 3 bases respectively, with 11 bases between them. This CDR3 region has 14 residues. Looked up from germline, CDR1 is MNHEY and CDR2 is SMNVEV (reference sequence). CDR3 DNA sequence: TGTGCCAGCAGGCGGGGGCAGCCTAATGAAAAACTGTTTTTT. As protein: CASRRGQPNEKLFF. Filled out from reference TRBV27 and TRBJ1-4, the complete variable domain reads EAQVTQNPRYLITVTGKKLTVTCSQNMNHEYMSWYRQDPGLGLRQIYYSMNVEVTDKGDVPEGYKVSRKEKRNFPLILESPSPNQTSLYFCASRRGQPNEKLFFGSGTQLSVL.

This chain connects TRBV5-1 to TRBJ2-2; D not certain. From germline, CDR1 is SGHRS and CDR2 YFSETQ. This CDR3 contains 18 residues. Deletions cut 0 bases from V and 3 bases from J, with 18 bases between. CDR3 in amino acids: CASSLDVWAPHDTGELFF. Here the CDR3 DNA reads TGCGCCAGCAGCTTGGATGTATGGGCCCCGCACGACACCGGGGAGCTGTTTTTT.

V gene TRBV4-3 combines with J gene TRBJ2-5, with 7 positions matching TRBD1. Judging by the DNA end, TRBJ2-7 fits better; the J call may be wrong. Germline CDR1 reads LGHNA; CDR2 reads YSLEER. The CDR3 contains 15 residues. The CDR3 region has the DNA TGCGCCAGCAGCCAAGTAGGGACAGCTGTCTACGAGCAGTACTTC. Its protein product is CASSQVGTAVYEQYF.

The chain couples TRBV5-6 to TRBJ1-1; D possibly corresponds to TRBD1 (5 bases). Trimming removed 4 bases at V and 1 base at J, with 11 bases between. CDR3 length equals 14 residues. Germline assignment: CDR1 SGHDT and CDR2 YYEEEE. The CDR3 DNA follows: TGTGCCAGCAGCCCCAGGCAGGGGAACACTGAAGCTTTCTTT. Translation gives CASSPRQGNTEAFF.

The V gene is TRBV9, the J gene TRBJ2-1, with D maybe TRBD2 (7 bases). Trimming left V 4 bases short and J 4 bases short, with 18 bases between. In germline, CDR1 is SGDLS, CDR2 YYNGEE. The CDR3 spans 16 residues. In nucleotides, the CDR3 is TGTGCCAGCAGCCCCCATCCCAGGGGAGGGTACAATGAGCAGTTCTTC. Protein: CASSPHPRGGYNEQFF.

The chain links TRBV5-1 to TRBJ1-5, with a weak D call TRBD1 (5 bases). V shed 4 bases and J shed 2 bases, with 19 bases lying between them. Germline values: CDR1 SGHRS, CDR2 YFSETQ. The CDR3 loop spans 17 amino acids. The CDR3 reads CASSATLSEGGNQPQHF. The CDR3 nucleotides read TGCGCCAGCAGCGCCACCCTCAGCGAAGGGGGCAATCAGCCCCAGCATTTT.

The chain carries TRBV7-9 and TRBJ2-1, with D tentatively TRBD1 (5 bases). The V gene lost 4 bases and the J gene lost 10 bases, with 14 bases spanning the gap. From germline, CDR1 is SEHNR and CDR2 FQNEAQ (reference sequence). The CDR3 spans 13 residues. CDR3: CASSYKLGVEQFF. CDR3 bases: TGTGCCAGCAGCTATAAGCTAGGGGTGGAGCAGTTCTTC.

J is TRBJ2-3 and V is TRBV4-1; weak D call: TRBD1 (5 bases). This CDR3 has 15 amino acids. Trimming stripped 0 bases from V and 3 bases from J, with 10 bases between. Germline lookup yields CDR1 MGHRA and CDR2 YSYEKL. Here the CDR3 reads CASSQEGRVTDTQYF. DNA of the CDR3: TGCGCCAGCAGCCAAGAGGGCAGGGTGACAGATACGCAGTATTTT.

The genes are TRBV9 and TRBJ1-3; 8 positions agree with TRBD1. Germline V gene lookup returns CDR1 SGDLS and CDR2 YYNGEE. J was trimmed by 3 bases and V by 3 bases; bases with no gene match: 5. CDR3 size: 15 residues. CDR3 coding DNA: TGTGCCAGCAGCGGGACAGGGCCCGGTGGAAACACCATATATTTT. Translation: CASSGTGPGGNTIYF.

This clone was seen only once. The chain employs TRBV13 and TRBJ2-5, with D possibly being TRBD2 (5 bases). CDR3 size: 14 residues. V lost 8 bases and J lost 4, with 17 bases in between. Germline CDR1 is PRHDT and CDR2 is FYEKMQ (reference sequence). DNA of the CDR3: TGTGCCAGCGCGCTAGGTGCTGGGAGAGAGACCCAGTACTTC. Amino acids: CASALGAGRETQYF.

This rearrangement joins TRBV19 to TRBJ1-2; no clear D. V shed 11 bases and J shed 7 bases, with 23 bases lying between them. This CDR3 comprises 14 residues. Germline V lookup: CDR1 LNHDA, CDR2 SQIVND (reference sequence). The CDR3 coding sequence is TGTGCCGTGGCCCCGAAAGCGGGGAAGGGTGGCTACACCTTC. Residues: CAVAPKAGKGGYTF.

In DNA form, the CDR3 reads TGTGCCTGGGCTTTATACCTCCGGGACAGAAATAACTATGGCTACACCTTC. Amino acid sequence: CAWALYLRDRNNYGYTF. The chain carries TRBV30 and TRBJ1-2, with 7 bases identical to TRBD1. This CDR3 is 17 amino acids long. After removal of 5 bases from V and 1 base from J, the junction contained 16 bases not matched to a gene. Germline V gives CDR1 GTSNPN, CDR2 SVGIG (reference sequence).

The J gene is TRBJ2-3, the V gene TRBV7-8, with 8 nucleotides matching TRBD2. Germline lookup yields CDR1 SGHVS and CDR2 FQNEAQ. V dropped 5 bases and J dropped 4; count of bases not matched to a gene: 17. The CDR3 is made up of 18 amino acids. CDR3 nucleotides: TGTGCCAGCAGCCCCGCCTTCCCGGGACTAGGTGCTTCAGATACGCAGTATTTT. Translated: CASSPAFPGLGASDTQYF.

The V gene is TRBV30, the J gene TRBJ1-5; D perhaps matches TRBD1 (5 bases). V lost 0 bases and J lost 4, with 7 bases in between. This CDR3 comprises 13 residues. Germline-derived CDR1 and CDR2 are GTSNPN and SVGIG (reference sequence). The CDR3 bases are TGTGCCTGGAGTGTAAAGGGGAATCAGCCCCAGCATTTT. The encoded protein is CAWSVKGNQPQHF.

The J gene is TRBJ2-1, the V gene TRBV4-3; the match to TRBD2 covers 9 bases. Germline V lookup: CDR1 LGHNA, CDR2 YSLEER. V was pared by 0 bases and J by 7 bases, with 19 bases of the junction left unmatched. The CDR3 consists of 20 residues. CDR3 nucleotides: TGCGCCAGCAGCCAAGACCCAGGGCCGGCTAAGGCGGGGGGGCGGAATGAGCAGTTCTTC. As protein: CASSQDPGPAKAGGRNEQFF.

This chain connects TRBV28 to TRBJ1-5; TRBD1 agrees at 10 bases. The ends lost 6 bases at V and 7 bases at J; junction bases unmatched: 12. The CDR3 loop spans 16 amino acids. Germline loops: CDR1 MDHEN, CDR2 SYDVKM. The CDR3 DNA reads as TGTGCCAGCAGACGATCCGGACAGGGGGGGAGGCAGCCCCAGCATTTT. Amino acid sequence: CASRRSGQGGRQPQHF.

The chain joins TRBV5-4 to TRBJ1-2; TRBD1 aligns across 9 bases. Germline V gene sequence: CDR1 SGHNT, CDR2 YYREEE (reference sequence). This CDR3 contains 15 residues. The J segment lost 6 bases and the V segment lost 4 bases, leaving 10 bases of the junction unmatched. The CDR3 protein is CASSVDRQGGDGYTF. CDR3 bases: TGTGCCAGCAGCGTAGATCGACAGGGGGGTGATGGCTACACCTTC. The full variable domain, with the rest looked up from reference TRBV5-4 and TRBJ1-2, is ETGVTQSPTHLIKTRGQQVTLRCSSQSGHNTVSWYQQALGQGPQFIFQYYREEENGRGNFPPRFSGLQFPNYSSELNVNALELDDSALYLCASSVDRQGGDGYTFGSGTRLTVV.

J is TRBJ2-1 and V is TRBV7-8; 8 positions match TRBD2. This CDR3 comprises 18 residues. The V gene's germline CDR1 is SGHVS and CDR2 FQNEAQ. V gave up 4 bases and J gave up 5 bases; unmatched junction bases: 16. For the CDR3, the DNA is TGTGCCAGCAGCTCCATCTCTTTATCGGGGGGGCCGGACAATGAGCAGTTCTTC. As protein: CASSSISLSGGPDNEQFF.

The sample holds one count of this clone. As DNA, the CDR3 is TGTGCCAGCAGCGTGATAACTAGCGGGGGGAACACCGGGGAGCTGTTTTTT. Amino acid sequence: CASSVITSGGNTGELFF. This chain connects TRBV9 to TRBJ2-2; TRBD2 matches at 11 bases. V trimming: 2 bases; J trimming: 1 base; junction bases outside the gene matches: 4. The CDR3 spans 17 residues. CDR1 is SGDLS and CDR2 is YYNGEE in the germline V gene.

The chain has TRBV2 and TRBJ2-5; D is ambiguous. This CDR3 is built from 13 residues. In germline, CDR1 is SNHLY, CDR2 FYNNEI. Trimming took off 4 bases at V and 2 bases at J, with 8 bases between the two ends. The CDR3 sequence: CASSVRVQETQYF. CDR3 coding DNA: TGTGCCAGCAGTGTACGAGTTCAAGAGACCCAGTACTTC. The variable domain in full, completed from reference TRBV2 and TRBJ2-5, reads EPEVTQTPSHQVTQMGQEVILRCVPISNHLYFYWYRQILGQKVEFLVSFYNNEISEKSEIFDDQFSVERPDGSNFTLKIRSTKLEDSAMYFCASSVRVQETQYFGPGTRLLVL.

This rearrangement joins TRBV4-2 to TRBJ2-1; 7 bases agree with TRBD2. The CDR3 length is 17 residues. The J segment lost 1 base and the V segment lost 2 bases, leaving 8 bases of the junction unmatched. CDR1 and CDR2 (germline): LGHNA, YNFKEQ. This CDR3 reads CASSQTLADNSYNEQFF. DNA for the CDR3: TGTGCCAGCAGCCAAACGCTAGCGGACAATTCCTACAATGAGCAGTTCTTC.

The chain recombines TRBV13 with TRBJ1-6; TRBD1 agrees at 8 bases. This CDR3 has 15 amino acids. V gave up 5 bases and J gave up 7 bases; unmatched junction bases: 7. Germline V CDR1 and CDR2: PRHDT, FYEKMQ (reference sequence). CDR3 region: CASSTGQAVNSPLHF. In nucleotides, the CDR3 is TGTGCCAGCAGCACGGGACAGGCCGTCAATTCACCCCTCCACTTT. Full variable domain (outside the CDR3, taken from reference TRBV13 and TRBJ1-6): AAGVIQSPRHLIKEKRETATLKCYPIPRHDTVYWYQQGPGQDPQFLISFYEKMQSDKGSIPDRFSAQQFSDYHSELNMSSLELGDSALYFCASSTGQAVNSPLHFGNGTRLTVT.

This sequence joins TRBV7-9 and TRBJ2-3; 8 bases agree with TRBD2. CDR3 length equals 16 residues. After removal of 6 bases from V and 4 bases from J, the junction contained 12 bases not matched to a gene. From germline, CDR1 is SEHNR and CDR2 FQNEAQ (reference sequence). The CDR3 sequence: CASSSGTRVISDTQYF. DNA of the CDR3: TGTGCCAGCAGTTCTGGGACTAGAGTTATTTCAGATACGCAGTATTTT.

This sequence joins TRBV7-2 and TRBJ2-2, with TRBD2 matching 9 bases. The CDR3 has 16 residues. Trimming removed 0 bases from V and 4 bases from J; junction bases left unmatched: 3. Per germline, CDR1 SGHTA and CDR2 FQGNSA. CDR3 bases: TGTGCCAGCAGCTTAGCTAGCGGGGGTTTCACCGGGGAGCTGTTTTTT. It translates to CASSLASGGFTGELFF.

This clone was observed a handful of times. The rearrangement uses TRBV19 and TRBJ2-3; TRBD1 might be the D (6 bases). Between the trimmed V and J ends, which lost 5 bases and 11 bases, there was a span of 17 bases. The CDR3 runs to 13 residues. In germline, CDR1 is LNHDA, CDR2 SQIVND (reference sequence). CDR3 sequence: CASSPRTAFMQYF. In DNA, the CDR3 is TGTGCCAGTAGTCCGAGGACAGCTTTTATGCAGTATTTT. The full variable domain, in which reference TRBV19 and TRBJ2-3 provide the parts outside the CDR3, is DGGITQSPKYLFRKEGQNVTLSCEQNLNHDAMYWYRQDPGQGLRLIYYSQIVNDFQKGDIAEGYSVSREKKESFPLTVTSAQKNPTAFYLCASSPRTAFMQYFGPGTRLTVL.

Notes on this clone: Distinct nucleotide sequences in the sample also encode this CDR3. The chain combines TRBV18 with TRBJ2-5, with D tentatively TRBD1 (6 bases). The V and J ends lost 5 bases and 5 bases respectively, with 21 bases between them. This CDR3 has 16 amino acids. Germline lookup yields CDR1 KGHSH and CDR2 LQKENI. The CDR3 protein is CASSSPRARGLETQYF. In DNA form, the CDR3 reads TGTGCCAGCTCAAGCCCCCGTGCCAGGGGCCTGGAGACCCAGTACTTC.

V is TRBV15 and J is TRBJ2-5; D uncertain. Per germline, CDR1 LNHNV and CDR2 YYDKDF (reference sequence). This CDR3 is 12 amino acids long. Trimming left V 0 bases short and J 5 bases short, with 4 bases between. In nucleotides, the CDR3 is TGTGCCACCAGCAGAGATATTGAGACCCAGTACTTC. Translated, it gives CATSRDIETQYF.

The chain links TRBV11-2 to TRBJ2-7, with D uncertain. Trimming stripped 1 base from V and 1 base from J, with 2 bases between. CDR3 size: 12 residues. From germline, CDR1 is SGHAT and CDR2 FQNNGV. CDR3 sequence: CASSLASYEQYF. The DNA of the CDR3 is TGTGCCAGCAGCTTAGCGTCCTACGAGCAGTACTTC.

As DNA, the CDR3 is TGTGCCAGCTCACTTGACAGGGCCAATGAGCAGTTCTTC. Encoded protein: CASSLDRANEQFF. The chain links TRBV18 to TRBJ2-1; 7 nucleotides match TRBD1. The V segment lost 4 bases and the J segment 6 bases; nucleotides outside the gene matches: 3. Germline V gene lookup returns CDR1 KGHSH and CDR2 LQKENI. The CDR3 loop spans 13 amino acids.